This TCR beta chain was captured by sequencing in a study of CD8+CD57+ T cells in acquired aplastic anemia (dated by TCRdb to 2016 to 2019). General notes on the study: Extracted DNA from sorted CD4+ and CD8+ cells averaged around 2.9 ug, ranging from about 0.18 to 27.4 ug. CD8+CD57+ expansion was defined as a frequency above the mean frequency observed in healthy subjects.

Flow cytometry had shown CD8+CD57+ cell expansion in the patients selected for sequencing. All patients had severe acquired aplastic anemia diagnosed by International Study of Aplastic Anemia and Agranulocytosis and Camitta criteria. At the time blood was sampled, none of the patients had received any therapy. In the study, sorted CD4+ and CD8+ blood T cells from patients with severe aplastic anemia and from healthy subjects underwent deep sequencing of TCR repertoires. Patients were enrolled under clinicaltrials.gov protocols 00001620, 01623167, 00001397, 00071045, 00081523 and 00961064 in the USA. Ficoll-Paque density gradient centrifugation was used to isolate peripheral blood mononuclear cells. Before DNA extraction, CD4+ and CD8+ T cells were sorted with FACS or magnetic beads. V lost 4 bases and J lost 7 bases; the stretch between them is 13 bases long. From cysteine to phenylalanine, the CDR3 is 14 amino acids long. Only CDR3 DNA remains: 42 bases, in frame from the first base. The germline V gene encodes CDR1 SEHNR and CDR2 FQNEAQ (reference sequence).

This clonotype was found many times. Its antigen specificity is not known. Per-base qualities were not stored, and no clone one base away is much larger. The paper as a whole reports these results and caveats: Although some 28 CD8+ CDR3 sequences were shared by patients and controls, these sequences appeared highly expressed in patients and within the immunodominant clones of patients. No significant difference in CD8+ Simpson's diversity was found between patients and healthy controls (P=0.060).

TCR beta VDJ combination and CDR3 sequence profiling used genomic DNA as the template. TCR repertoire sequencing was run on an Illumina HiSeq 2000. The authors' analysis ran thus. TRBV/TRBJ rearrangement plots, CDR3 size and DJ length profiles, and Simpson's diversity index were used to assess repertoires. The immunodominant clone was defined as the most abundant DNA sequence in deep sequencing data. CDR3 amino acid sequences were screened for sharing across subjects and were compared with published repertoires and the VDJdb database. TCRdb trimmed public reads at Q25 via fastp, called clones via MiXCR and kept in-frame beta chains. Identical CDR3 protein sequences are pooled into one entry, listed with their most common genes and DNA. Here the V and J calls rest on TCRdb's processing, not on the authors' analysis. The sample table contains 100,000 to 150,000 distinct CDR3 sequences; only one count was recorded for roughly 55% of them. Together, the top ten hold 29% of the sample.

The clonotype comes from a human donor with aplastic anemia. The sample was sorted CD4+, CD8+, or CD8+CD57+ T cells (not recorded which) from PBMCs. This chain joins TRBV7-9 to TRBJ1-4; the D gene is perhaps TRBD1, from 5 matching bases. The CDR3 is CASSSPGGAEKLFF. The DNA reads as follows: TGTGCCAGCAGCTCGCCGGGAGGGGCTGAAAAACTGTTTTTT.